Below, 4 T cell receptor beta chains from the same sample are listed, as sequenced in a study of cytomegalovirus exposure and HLA in healthy donors. PCR amplification relied on 60 Vbeta primers (plus 13 Jbeta primers). Assay used: immunoSEQ multiplex PCR; TCRdb lists only in-frame clones, some missing. The sample lists approximately 200,000 clones, 79% seen once, with approximately 1.5% in the top ten. Sequencing used PBMCs. The receptors shown here come from a girl aged 5-17 years in good health and CMV-seropositive.

In its sample, this clone was seen a few times. The chain is built from TRBV10-3 and TRBJ1-3; no clear D gene. The CDR3 is 12 residues long. Trimming cost V 2 bases and J 8 bases, with 7 bases left between them. Germline V gene lookup returns CDR1 ENHRY and CDR2 SYGVKD. The CDR3 loop is CAISEPVDTIYF. The CDR3 DNA reads TGTGCCATCAGTGAGCCGGTTGACACCATATATTTT.

The V gene is TRBV5-1, the J gene TRBJ2-5; D is possibly TRBD2 (5 bases). The germline V and J ends were trimmed by 4 bases and 2 bases, with 12 bases remaining between them. The germline gives CDR1 SGHRS, CDR2 YFSETQ. The CDR3 is 14 amino acids. The CDR3 loop is CASSGGRLQETQYF. The CDR3 DNA reads as TGCGCCAGCAGCGGAGGACGGCTGCAAGAGACCCAGTACTTC.

The gene calls are TRBV7-2 and TRBJ2-3, with D maybe TRBD2 (7 bases). Germline V gives CDR1 SGHTA, CDR2 FQGNSA. V was cut by 8 bases and J by 0 bases, with 12 bases left in between. The CDR3 has 14 amino acids. CDR3 nucleotides: TGTGCCAGCCAGGCGGGGGCTAGCACAGATACGCAGTATTTT. Its translation is CASQAGASTDTQYF.

This rearrangement joins TRBV19 to TRBJ1-2, with TRBD1 as a possible D gene (5 bases). The CDR3 runs 13 residues. V dropped 5 bases and J dropped 2 bases, with 9 bases sitting between them. Germline-derived CDR1 and CDR2 are LNHDA and SQIVND (reference sequence). The CDR3 loop is CASSLNRNYGYTF. The CDR3 bases are TGTGCCAGTAGTTTAAACAGGAACTATGGCTACACCTTC.